This is a list of T cell receptor beta chains from one sample in a study of cytomegalovirus exposure and HLA in healthy donors. Profiling relied on immunoSEQ multiplex PCR, and the TCRdb table lists in-frame clones only, not all of them. The table records roughly 150,000 clones, around 78% of them present only once. The specimen sequenced was PBMCs. The receptors stem from a woman aged 40 to 55 in good health and CMV-seropositive. The CDR3 runs from the conserved cysteine through the conserved F or W. Fields, in order: J gene, clone size, D gene, V gene, CDR3 DNA, CDR3 protein. The D gene is left open where the match is weak. Size values are once, few and many counts, or a class for expanded clones, and some rows have none.

j_call: TRBJ2-7; clone_size: NA; d_call: NA; v_call: TRBV25-1; cdr3_nt: TGTGCCAGCATACTTCCGCGCGAGCAGTACTTC; cdr3_aa: CASILPREQYF
j_call: TRBJ1-1; clone_size: NA; d_call: NA; v_call: TRBV21-1; cdr3_nt: TGTGCCAGCAGCATAACAGGGTGCGACACTGAAGCTTTCTTT; cdr3_aa: CASSITGCDTEAFF
j_call: TRBJ2-3; clone_size: NA; d_call: NA; v_call: TRBV6-4; cdr3_nt: TGTGCCAGCAGTGGAACCCCGGGAGATACGCAGTATTTT; cdr3_aa: CASSGTPGDTQYF
j_call: TRBJ2-2; clone_size: NA; d_call: NA; v_call: TRBV19; cdr3_nt: TGTGCCAGTAGTATCGACCGGGGCGGGGAGCTGTTTTTT; cdr3_aa: CASSIDRGGELFF
j_call: TRBJ2-7; clone_size: NA; d_call: TRBD2; v_call: TRBV28; cdr3_nt: TGTGCCAGCCGGCGGCTAGCGGGAGCCTACGAGCAGTACTTC; cdr3_aa: CASRRLAGAYEQYF
j_call: TRBJ1-4; clone_size: once; d_call: NA; v_call: TRBV19; cdr3_nt: TGTGCCAGCAGACAGGTGGGGGATGAAAAACTGTTTTTT; cdr3_aa: CASRQVGDEKLFF
j_call: TRBJ1-4; clone_size: NA; d_call: NA; v_call: TRBV6-5; cdr3_nt: TGTGCCAGCCAAGGGGAGGGGTCAAATGAAAAACTGTTTTTT; cdr3_aa: CASQGEGSNEKLFF
j_call: TRBJ1-6; clone_size: NA; d_call: NA; v_call: TRBV2; cdr3_nt: TGTGCCAGCAGTGTGGGCCAGGGCTATTCACCCCTCCACTTT; cdr3_aa: CASSVGQGYSPLHF
j_call: TRBJ1-1; clone_size: NA; d_call: NA; v_call: TRBV5-6; cdr3_nt: TGTGCCAGCAGCTTGAGCCAGGCCACTGAAGCTTTCTTT; cdr3_aa: CASSLSQATEAFF
j_call: TRBJ1-1; clone_size: NA; d_call: TRBD1; v_call: TRBV27; cdr3_nt: TGTGCCAGCAGAACAGGGGGGAATCAAGCTTTCTTT; cdr3_aa: CASRTGGNQAFF
j_call: TRBJ2-5; clone_size: NA; d_call: TRBD2; v_call: TRBV19; cdr3_nt: TGTGCCAGTAGTATGGGGGGGTCTGCGGGAGTGGGAGAGACCCAGTACTTC; cdr3_aa: CASSMGGSAGVGETQYF
j_call: TRBJ2-7; clone_size: NA; d_call: NA; v_call: TRBV30; cdr3_nt: TGTGCCTGGAGTCCCCAGGGGGGCGGGAAAAGCTACGAGCAGTACTTC; cdr3_aa: CAWSPQGGGKSYEQYF
j_call: TRBJ1-6; clone_size: NA; d_call: TRBD1; v_call: TRBV19; cdr3_nt: TGTGCCGCTAGTACCCCCGGGACAGGGGTTGTAAGCTCCTATAATTCACCCCTCCACTTT; cdr3_aa: CAASTPGTGVVSSYNSPLHF
j_call: TRBJ1-1; clone_size: NA; d_call: NA; v_call: TRBV18; cdr3_nt: TGTGCCAGCTCACCTCCCGGATTCGGAGAGGACTTAGCTTTCTTT; cdr3_aa: CASSPPGFGEDLAFF
j_call: TRBJ2-6; clone_size: NA; d_call: TRBD1; v_call: TRBV27; cdr3_nt: TGTGCCAGCAGACAATTGGGACAGAGCTCTGGGGCCAACGTCCTGACTTTC; cdr3_aa: CASRQLGQSSGANVLTF
j_call: TRBJ2-3; clone_size: NA; d_call: TRBD2; v_call: TRBV4-1; cdr3_nt: TGCGCCAGCAGCCAAGATTGGCTAGCGGGAGTCAAAGATACGCAGTATTTT; cdr3_aa: CASSQDWLAGVKDTQYF
j_call: TRBJ2-2; clone_size: few; d_call: TRBD1; v_call: TRBV4-1; cdr3_nt: TGCGCCAGCAGCCGCCAGGGGGCGATCGGGGAGCTGTTTTTT; cdr3_aa: CASSRQGAIGELFF
j_call: TRBJ2-3; clone_size: NA; d_call: NA; v_call: TRBV6-5; cdr3_nt: TGTGCCAGCAGTTACCGGGGGAGCACAGATACGCAGTATTTT; cdr3_aa: CASSYRGSTDTQYF
j_call: TRBJ2-3; clone_size: NA; d_call: NA; v_call: TRBV2; cdr3_nt: TGTGCCAGCAGTGGGGAGCGAACCACAGATACGCAGTATTTT; cdr3_aa: CASSGERTTDTQYF
j_call: TRBJ1-1; clone_size: NA; d_call: NA; v_call: TRBV15; cdr3_nt: TGTGCCACCAGCACTTCGGGAGGGAACACTGAAGCTTTCTTT; cdr3_aa: CATSTSGGNTEAFF
j_call: TRBJ2-2; clone_size: NA; d_call: TRBD2; v_call: TRBV2; cdr3_nt: TGTGCCAGCAGTTTCCTAGCGGGAGGGGGCACCGGGGAGCTGTTTTTT; cdr3_aa: CASSFLAGGGTGELFF
j_call: TRBJ2-7; clone_size: few; d_call: NA; v_call: TRBV7-9; cdr3_nt: TGTGCCAGCAGCTCAAAAGGGGGAACGGTGAGCTCCTACGAGCAGTACTTC; cdr3_aa: CASSSKGGTVSSYEQYF
j_call: TRBJ2-3; clone_size: NA; d_call: TRBD1; v_call: TRBV6-6; cdr3_nt: TGTGCCAGCAGCGATCCAGGGGGCGAAACAGATACGCAGTATTTT; cdr3_aa: CASSDPGGETDTQYF
j_call: TRBJ1-2; clone_size: NA; d_call: NA; v_call: TRBV27; cdr3_nt: TGTGCCAGCAGTGCAGGGTGGGGCTACACCTTC; cdr3_aa: CASSAGWGYTF
j_call: TRBJ2-1; clone_size: NA; d_call: TRBD1; v_call: TRBV7-9; cdr3_nt: TGTGCCAGCAGATATCCAGGCGGGACAGGGGGCAACAATGAGCAGTTCTTC; cdr3_aa: CASRYPGGTGGNNEQFF
j_call: TRBJ2-7; clone_size: few; d_call: TRBD2; v_call: TRBV27; cdr3_nt: TGTGCCAGCAGTTCGGGGGGGGGATACGAGCAGTACTTC; cdr3_aa: CASSSGGGYEQYF
j_call: TRBJ2-3; clone_size: once; d_call: TRBD2; v_call: TRBV23-1; cdr3_nt: TGCGCCAGCAGTCAACCCGGGACTAGCGGGAGGGAGGGCACAGATACGCAGTATTTT; cdr3_aa: CASSQPGTSGREGTDTQYF
j_call: TRBJ2-1; clone_size: once; d_call: TRBD2; v_call: TRBV25-1; cdr3_nt: TGTGCCAGCAGTGATTGGCTAGCGGGAGAAGAGCAGTTCTTC; cdr3_aa: CASSDWLAGEEQFF
j_call: TRBJ2-7; clone_size: NA; d_call: TRBD2; v_call: TRBV7-2; cdr3_nt: TGTGCCAGCAGCTTAACGGGGGGGAGCTCCTACGAGCAGTACTTC; cdr3_aa: CASSLTGGSSYEQYF
j_call: TRBJ2-7; clone_size: NA; d_call: TRBD1; v_call: TRBV28; cdr3_nt: TGTGCCAGCAGTGTCGGGACAGGAACGAGCTACGAGCAGTACTTC; cdr3_aa: CASSVGTGTSYEQYF
j_call: TRBJ1-1; clone_size: NA; d_call: TRBD1; v_call: TRBV5-6; cdr3_nt: TGTGCCAGCAGTTTTGCACAGGGGATGAACACTGAAGCTTTCTTT; cdr3_aa: CASSFAQGMNTEAFF
j_call: TRBJ2-2; clone_size: NA; d_call: NA; v_call: TRBV2; cdr3_nt: TGTGCCAGCGCTGCGCAGGGGAACTCCGGGGAGCTATTTTTT; cdr3_aa: CASAAQGNSGELFF
j_call: TRBJ2-5; clone_size: NA; d_call: TRBD1; v_call: TRBV18; cdr3_nt: TGTGCCAGCTCACGATCCGGGACAGATCAAGAGACCCAGTACTTC; cdr3_aa: CASSRSGTDQETQYF